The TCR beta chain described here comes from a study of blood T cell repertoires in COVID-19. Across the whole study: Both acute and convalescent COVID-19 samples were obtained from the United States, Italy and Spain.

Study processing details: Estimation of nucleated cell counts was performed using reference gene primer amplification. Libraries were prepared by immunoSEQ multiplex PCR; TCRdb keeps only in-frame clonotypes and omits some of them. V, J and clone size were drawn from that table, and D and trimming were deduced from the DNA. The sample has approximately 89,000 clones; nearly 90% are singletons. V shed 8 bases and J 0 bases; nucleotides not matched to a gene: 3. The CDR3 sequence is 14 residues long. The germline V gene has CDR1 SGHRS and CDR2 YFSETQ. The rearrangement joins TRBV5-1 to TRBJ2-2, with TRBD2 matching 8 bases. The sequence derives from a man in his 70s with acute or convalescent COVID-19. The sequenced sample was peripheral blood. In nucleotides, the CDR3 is TGCGCCAGTGAGGGACTAGCGAACACCGGGGAGCTGTTTTTT. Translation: CASEGLANTGELFF. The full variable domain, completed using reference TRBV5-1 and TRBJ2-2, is KAGVTQTPRYLIKTRGQQVTLSCSPISGHRSVSWYQQTPGQGLQFLFEYFSETQRNKGNFPGRFSGRQFSNSRSEMNVSTLELGDSALYLCASEGLANTGELFFGEGSRLTVL.